Each of the 31 T cell receptor beta chains below was sequenced from the same sample in a study of blood T cell repertoires in COVID-19. TCRdb keeps only in-frame clones here, not all; method: immunoSEQ multiplex PCR. The sample holds approximately 380,000 clones; roughly 85% are singletons and the top ten take 3.6%. The sequenced material came from peripheral blood. The receptors shown here come from a woman aged 18-35 years with acute or convalescent COVID-19.

J is TRBJ1-1 and V is TRBV28; 11 bases are a match to TRBD1. V was pared by 6 bases and J by 5 bases, with 5 bases of the junction left unmatched. The germline gives CDR1 MDHEN, CDR2 SYDVKM. The length of the CDR3 is 14 residues. As DNA, the CDR3 is TGTGCCAGCAGCCACCGGGACAGGGGGACTGAAGCTTTCTTT. Its protein is CASSHRDRGTEAFF.

The chain joins TRBV19 to TRBJ1-1, with D possibly being TRBD1 (5 bases). V was trimmed by 6 bases and J by 2 bases, leaving 13 bases between them. CDR3 length equals 14 residues. The V gene's germline CDR1 is LNHDA and CDR2 SQIVND (reference sequence). The CDR3 here is CASRGWQGNTEAFF. In nucleotides, the CDR3 is TGTGCCAGTAGAGGATGGCAGGGTAACACTGAAGCTTTCTTT.

The J gene is TRBJ1-4, the V gene TRBV3-1 (or the pseudogene TRBV3-2), with no clear D. The CDR3 sequence is 15 residues long. Germline CDR1 LGHDT, CDR2 YNNKEL (reference sequence). V dropped 1 base and J dropped 0 bases, with 6 bases sitting between them. CDR3 sequence: CASSQVQTTNEKLFF. CDR3 coding DNA: TGTGCCAGCAGCCAAGTCCAGACAACTAATGAAAAACTGTTTTTT.

The chain employs TRBV20-1 and TRBJ1-5; D not certain. Germline CDR1 and CDR2: DFQATT and SNEGSKA (reference sequence). V shed 3 bases and J shed 3 bases, with 12 bases lying between them. There are 14 residues in the CDR3. The CDR3 here is CSASVQLFNQPQHF. CDR3 in DNA: TGCAGTGCTAGTGTACAGTTGTTCAATCAGCCCCAGCATTTT.

This clone was counted between two and nine times. The rearrangement joins TRBV5-1 to TRBJ1-6, with D possibly being TRBD1 (5 bases). V was pared by 4 bases and J by 7 bases, with 15 bases between. The CDR3 loop spans 15 amino acids. Germline loops: CDR1 SGHRS, CDR2 YFSETQ. The chain's CDR3 is CASSPRGLGNSPLHF. CDR3 sequence (DNA): TGCGCCAGCAGCCCAAGGGGACTCGGGAATTCACCCCTCCACTTT.

In nucleotides, the CDR3 is TGTGCCAGCAGCTTAGAGAGGGGGACAGTAGGGCAGTTCTTC. Translated, it gives CASSLERGTVGQFF. The gene calls are TRBV11-2 and TRBJ2-1; TRBD1 agrees at 7 bases. The CDR3 is made up of 14 amino acids. Germline V CDR1 and CDR2: SGHAT, FQNNGV. V shed 0 bases and J 12 bases; nucleotides not matched to a gene: 8.

The chain uses TRBV28 and TRBJ1-6; tentatively, D is TRBD1 (5 bases). The CDR3 has 14 residues. Germline-derived CDR1 and CDR2 are MDHEN and SYDVKM. Trimming took 3 bases from V and 3 from J, leaving 6 bases between them. The CDR3 sequence: CASSFQGYNSPLHF. CDR3 nucleotide sequence: TGTGCCAGCAGTTTTCAGGGCTATAATTCACCCCTCCACTTT.

The rearrangement links TRBV7-9 to TRBJ1-3; TRBD1 matches 8 bases. Germline V CDR1 and CDR2: SEHNR, FQNEAQ (reference sequence). There are 15 residues in the CDR3. V lost 6 bases to trimming and J lost 2 bases; unmatched junction nucleotides: 6. The CDR3 loop reads CASSPWTGTGNTIYF. The CDR3, as DNA: TGTGCCAGCAGTCCCTGGACAGGGACTGGAAACACCATATATTTT.

The gene calls are TRBV7-3 and TRBJ2-1, with TRBD2 matching 8 bases. There are 15 residues in the CDR3. Per germline, CDR1 SGHTA and CDR2 FQGTGA. Trimming at V came to 5 bases and at J to 6 bases, leaving 9 bases not matched to a gene. The CDR3 loop reads CASSPRAGGGNEQFF. As DNA, the CDR3 is TGTGCCAGCAGCCCAAGGGCGGGAGGAGGCAATGAGCAGTTCTTC.

V usage is TRBV29-1 and J usage is TRBJ1-2, with D tentatively TRBD1 (5 bases). The CDR3 sequence is 17 residues long. The germline V gene encodes CDR1 SQVTM and CDR2 ANQGSEA. V was cut by 1 base and J by 3 bases, with 21 bases left in between. CDR3 nucleotides: TGCAGCGTTGAAGTTCCCAGGACATTCCGTTCAGACTATGGCTACACCTTC. Its translation is CSVEVPRTFRSDYGYTF.

This sequence joins TRBV6-6 and TRBJ2-3; possibly TRBD1 for D (5 bases). The germline CDR1 and CDR2 sequences are MNHNY and SVGAGI (reference sequence). The CDR3 totals 14 residues. V lost 6 bases and J 0 bases, leaving 10 bases between the germline ends. CDR3 residues: CASRLQESTDTQYF. Written as DNA, the CDR3 is TGTGCCAGCAGATTACAGGAGAGCACAGATACGCAGTATTTT.

This clone was detected once. The chain uses TRBV7-3 and TRBJ2-1, with 8 bases lining up with TRBD2. Germline assignment: CDR1 SGHTA and CDR2 FQGTGA. Trimming removed 4 bases from V and 0 bases from J; junction bases left unmatched: 11. The CDR3 contains 18 residues. DNA of the CDR3: TGTGCCAGCAGCTCCCCAAATCCTACTAGCGGCTCCTACAATGAGCAGTTCTTC. Translation: CASSSPNPTSGSYNEQFF.

CDR3 sequence: CASSQGAGRSYEQYF. The CDR3 nucleotides are TGTGCCAGCAGCCAAGGTGCAGGGAGGTCCTACGAGCAGTACTTC. The chain uses TRBV6-5 and TRBJ2-7; D might be TRBD2 (6 bases). Trimming shortened V by 6 bases and J by 1 base, and 16 bases separated the two germline ends. Germline CDR1 reads MNHEY; CDR2 reads SVGAGI. The CDR3 is 15 amino acids.

The chain recombines TRBV4-1 with TRBJ2-2; 12 bases agree with TRBD2. Per germline, CDR1 MGHRA and CDR2 YSYEKL. Trimming cost V 4 bases and J 7 bases; bases outside gene matches: 7. This CDR3 is 16 amino acids long. As DNA, the CDR3 is TGCGCCAGCAGCCGCCAACTAGCGGGGGGTTTCGGGGAGCTGTTTTTT. This codes for CASSRQLAGGFGELFF.

J is TRBJ2-2 and V is TRBV6-5; D gene uncertain. Trimming took off 6 bases at V and 0 bases at J, with 11 bases between the two ends. In germline, CDR1 is MNHEY, CDR2 SVGAGI. The CDR3 extends over 15 amino acids. This CDR3 reads CASRRGPTNTGELFF. CDR3 nucleotide sequence: TGTGCCAGCAGACGCGGCCCTACGAACACCGGGGAGCTGTTTTTT.

V and J are TRBV5-4 and TRBJ1-1; a weak D match, TRBD1 (5 bases). The CDR3 loop spans 17 amino acids. The V gene's germline CDR1 is SGHNT and CDR2 YYREEE (reference sequence). Trimming removed 0 bases from V and 1 base from J, with 16 bases in between. DNA for the CDR3: TGTGCCAGCAGCTTGGATCCCGTGGGGGGGAGGAACACTGAAGCTTTCTTT. As protein: CASSLDPVGGRNTEAFF.

V usage is TRBV6-1 and J usage is TRBJ1-2; TRBD1 might be the D (6 bases). From germline, CDR1 is MNHNS and CDR2 SASEGT. The CDR3 is 16 amino acids. The germline V and J ends were trimmed by 3 bases and 6 bases, with 20 bases remaining between them. As DNA, the CDR3 is TGTGCCAGCAGTGACCAGACAGGTTTCCTTGGAAATGGCTACACCTTC. Residues: CASSDQTGFLGNGYTF.

J is TRBJ2-5 and V is TRBV5-8; 9 bases line up with TRBD2. This CDR3 contains 15 residues. Germline-derived CDR1 and CDR2 are SGHTS and YDEGEE. Trimming took 4 bases from V and 4 from J; bases not matched to a gene: 8. The CDR3 DNA reads TGTGCCAGCAGCCCCTTAGCGGGAGTGGGAGAGACCCAGTACTTC. The encoded protein is CASSPLAGVGETQYF. The variable domain in full, completed from reference TRBV5-8 and TRBJ2-5, reads EAGVTQSPTHLIKTRGQQATLRCSPISGHTSVYWYQQALGLGLQFLLWYDEGEERNRGNFPPRFSGRQFPNYSSELNVNALELEDSALYLCASSPLAGVGETQYFGPGTRLLVL.

The genes are TRBV19 and TRBJ1-3; no clear D. The CDR3 totals 16 residues. Trimming left V 3 bases short and J 4 bases short, with 16 bases between. CDR1 is LNHDA, CDR2 SQIVND, per germline (reference sequence). CDR3 in DNA: TGTGCCAGTAGTATTCCCGGCGACGGAGTAGGAAACACCATATATTTT. It translates to CASSIPGDGVGNTIYF.

This sequence joins TRBV7-2 and TRBJ1-1, with 7 bases aligning to TRBD1. CDR1 and CDR2 (germline): SGHTA, FQGNSA. The CDR3 covers 14 residues. J was trimmed by 4 bases and V by 1 base; bases with no gene match: 3. For the CDR3, the DNA is TGTGCCAGCAGCTTAGGGGACAGAGTCACTGAAGCTTTCTTT. Encoded protein: CASSLGDRVTEAFF. Combining the CDR3 with reference TRBV7-2 and TRBJ1-1 gives the whole variable domain GAGVSQSPSNKVTEKGKDVELRCDPISGHTALYWYRQSLGQGLEFLIYFQGNSAPDKSGLPSDRFSAERTGGSVSTLTIQRTQQEDSAVYLCASSLGDRVTEAFFGQGTRLTVV.

The chain carries TRBV29-1 and TRBJ1-2, with D unresolved. V was trimmed by 5 bases and J by 4 bases, leaving 14 bases between them. The CDR3 loop spans 13 amino acids. In germline, CDR1 is SQVTM, CDR2 ANQGSEA. CDR3 loop: CSVPDPPPYGYTF. CDR3 bases: TGCAGCGTTCCAGATCCGCCCCCCTATGGCTACACCTTC. Full variable domain (rest looked up from reference TRBV29-1 and TRBJ1-2): SAVISQKPSRDICQRGTSLTIQCQVDSQVTMMFWYRQQPGQSLTLIATANQGSEATYESGFVIDKFPISRPNLTFSTLTVSNMSPEDSSIYLCSVPDPPPYGYTFGSGTRLTVV.

The rearrangement links TRBV9 to TRBJ2-1; 11 bases agree with TRBD2. This CDR3 has 16 residues. The J segment lost 9 bases and the V segment lost 3 bases, leaving 11 bases of the junction unmatched. Germline assignment: CDR1 SGDLS and CDR2 YYNGEE. Here the CDR3 reads CASSATVAGGRGEQFF. The CDR3 nucleotides read TGTGCCAGCAGCGCCACCGTAGCGGGAGGGCGGGGTGAGCAGTTCTTC.

V gene TRBV5-1 combines with J gene TRBJ2-5; D gene ambiguous. Trimming removed 5 bases at V and 7 bases at J, with 9 bases between. In germline, CDR1 is SGHRS, CDR2 YFSETQ. The CDR3 loop spans 11 amino acids. CDR3 DNA: TGCGCCAGCAGATTGACCGGGACCCAGTACTTC. Its protein is CASRLTGTQYF. The full variable domain, its missing parts supplied by reference TRBV5-1 and TRBJ2-5, is KAGVTQTPRYLIKTRGQQVTLSCSPISGHRSVSWYQQTPGQGLQFLFEYFSETQRNKGNFPGRFSGRQFSNSRSEMNVSTLELGDSALYLCASRLTGTQYFGPGTRLLVL.

This rearrangement joins TRBV14 to TRBJ1-1; D is possibly TRBD1 (6 bases). Germline V CDR1 and CDR2: SGHDN, FVKESK. The CDR3 is made up of 16 amino acids. V gave up 0 bases and J gave up 1 base, with 12 bases separating them. DNA of the CDR3: TGTGCCAGCAGCCAAGATCAAGGCAGGGGGAACACTGAAGCTTTCTTT. Amino acids: CASSQDQGRGNTEAFF. Together with reference TRBV14 and TRBJ1-1, the CDR3 gives the full variable domain: EAGVTQFPSHSVIEKGQTVTLRCDPISGHDNLYWYRRVMGKEIKFLLHFVKESKQDESGMPNNRFLAERTGGTYSTLKVQPAELEDSGVYFCASSQDQGRGNTEAFFGQGTRLTVV.

The CDR3 is CASKTRILSNQPQHF. The DNA for the CDR3 is TGTGCCAGTAAAACGCGGATCCTTAGCAATCAGCCCCAGCATTTT. This chain links TRBV19 with TRBJ1-5; no clear D. The germline V gene has CDR1 LNHDA and CDR2 SQIVND (reference sequence). The ends were cut back, 7 bases at V and 0 bases at J, with 13 bases in the middle. The CDR3 sequence is 15 residues long.

The CDR3 coding sequence is TGTGCCAGCAGCCCGGTGACAGGGAATGGCAACACCATATATTTT. Protein product: CASSPVTGNGNTIYF. J is TRBJ1-3 and V is TRBV11-2, with 7 bases aligning to TRBD1. Germline V gene sequence: CDR1 SGHAT, CDR2 FQNNGV. After removal of 5 bases from V and 7 bases from J, the junction contained 11 bases not matched to a gene. The CDR3 spans 15 residues. Based on the CDR3 plus reference TRBV11-2 and TRBJ1-3, the full variable domain is EAGVAQSPRYKIIEKRQSVAFWCNPISGHATLYWYQQILGQGPKLLIQFQNNGVVDDSQLPKDRFSAERLKGVDSTLKIQPAKLEDSAVYLCASSPVTGNGNTIYFGEGSWLTVV.

The chain links TRBV13 to TRBJ1-3; D remains ambiguous. Trimming pared 1 base from V and 4 bases from J, leaving 8 bases between. The CDR3 is made up of 14 amino acids. Germline V gene sequence: CDR1 PRHDT, CDR2 FYEKMQ (reference sequence). CDR3 bases: TGTGCCAGCAGCTTAGTAACAGAGGGAAACACCATATATTTT. Its protein product is CASSLVTEGNTIYF. The whole variable domain, filled in from reference TRBV13 and TRBJ1-3, reads AAGVIQSPRHLIKEKRETATLKCYPIPRHDTVYWYQQGPGQDPQFLISFYEKMQSDKGSIPDRFSAQQFSDYHSELNMSSLELGDSALYFCASSLVTEGNTIYFGEGSWLTVV.

The chain combines TRBV9 with TRBJ2-3; the D is unclear. Per the germline V gene, CDR1 is SGDLS and CDR2 is YYNGEE. Trimming took 4 bases from V and 4 from J, leaving 7 bases between them. This CDR3 region has 12 residues. CDR3 DNA: TGTGCCAGCAGCATTCCCTCAGATACGCAGTATTTT. As protein: CASSIPSDTQYF.

The V gene is TRBV6-5, the J gene TRBJ2-5; 9 bases are a match to TRBD1. Germline-derived CDR1 and CDR2 are MNHEY and SVGAGI. This CDR3 is built from 14 residues. Unmatched junction bases numbered 4, after V lost 4 bases and J lost 4 bases. The CDR3 here is CASSWTGDRETQYF. The CDR3 DNA is TGTGCCAGCAGTTGGACAGGGGATAGAGAGACCCAGTACTTC.

The V and J genes are TRBV5-1 and TRBJ1-1; tentatively, D is TRBD1 (5 bases). V shed 4 bases and J shed 4 bases, with 17 bases lying between them. There are 15 residues in the CDR3. The germline V gene has CDR1 SGHRS and CDR2 YFSETQ. For the CDR3, the DNA is TGCGCCAGCAGCGACCTACGCGGGGGAGTCACTGAAGCTTTCTTT. This codes for CASSDLRGGVTEAFF.

This chain links TRBV2 with TRBJ1-2, with TRBD1 identical over 8 bases. In germline, CDR1 is SNHLY, CDR2 FYNNEI. The CDR3 contains 13 residues. With 6 bases clipped from V and 6 bases from J, the junction kept 6 bases outside the gene matches. CDR3 protein: CASSPDRENGYTF. The CDR3 coding sequence is TGTGCCAGCAGCCCGGACAGGGAAAATGGCTACACCTTC.